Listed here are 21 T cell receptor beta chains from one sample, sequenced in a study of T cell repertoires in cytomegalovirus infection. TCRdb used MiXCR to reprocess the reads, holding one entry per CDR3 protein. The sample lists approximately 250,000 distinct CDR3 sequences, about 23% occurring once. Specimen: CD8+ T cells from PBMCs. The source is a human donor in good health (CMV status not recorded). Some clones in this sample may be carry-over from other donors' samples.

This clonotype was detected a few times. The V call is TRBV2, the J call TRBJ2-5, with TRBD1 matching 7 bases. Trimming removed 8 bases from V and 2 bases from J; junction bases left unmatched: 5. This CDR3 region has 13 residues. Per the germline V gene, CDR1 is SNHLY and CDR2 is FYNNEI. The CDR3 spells CASLDRVQETQYF. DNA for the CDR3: TGTGCCAGCCTAGACAGGGTTCAAGAGACCCAGTACTTC.

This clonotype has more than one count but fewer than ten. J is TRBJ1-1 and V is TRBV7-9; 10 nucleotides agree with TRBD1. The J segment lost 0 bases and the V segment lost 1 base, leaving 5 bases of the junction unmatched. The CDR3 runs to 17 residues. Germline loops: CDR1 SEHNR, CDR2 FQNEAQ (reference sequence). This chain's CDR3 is CASSLVTGGSMNTEAFF. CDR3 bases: TGTGCCAGCAGCTTAGTGACAGGGGGCTCCATGAACACTGAAGCTTTCTTT.

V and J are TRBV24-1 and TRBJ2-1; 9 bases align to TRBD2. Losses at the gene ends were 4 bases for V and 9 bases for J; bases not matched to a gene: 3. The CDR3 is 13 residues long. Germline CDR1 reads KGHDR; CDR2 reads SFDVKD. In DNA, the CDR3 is TGTGCCACCAGTGACCTAGCGGGGTTTGAGCAGTTCTTC. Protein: CATSDLAGFEQFF.

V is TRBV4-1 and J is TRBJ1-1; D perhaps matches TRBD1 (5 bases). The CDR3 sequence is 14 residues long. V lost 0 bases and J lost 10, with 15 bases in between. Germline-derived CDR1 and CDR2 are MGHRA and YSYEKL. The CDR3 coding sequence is TGCGCCAGCAGCCAAGAGCGGGGCGAACCTACAGCTTTCTTT. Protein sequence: CASSQERGEPTAFF.

Here the CDR3 reads CASSARTSGDGNEQFF. The CDR3 DNA follows: TGTGCCAGCAGCGCCCGGACTAGCGGGGATGGGAATGAGCAGTTCTTC. The chain carries TRBV9 and TRBJ2-1; 12 nucleotides align to TRBD2. The CDR3 is 16 amino acids. CDR1 and CDR2 (germline): SGDLS, YYNGEE. Unmatched junction bases numbered 8, after V lost 3 bases and J lost 7 bases. The full variable domain, with the rest looked up from reference TRBV9 and TRBJ2-1, is DSGVTQTPKHLITATGQRVTLRCSPRSGDLSVYWYQQSLDQGLQFLIQYYNGEERAKGNILERFSAQQFPDLHSELNLSSLELGDSALYFCASSARTSGDGNEQFFGPGTRLTVL.

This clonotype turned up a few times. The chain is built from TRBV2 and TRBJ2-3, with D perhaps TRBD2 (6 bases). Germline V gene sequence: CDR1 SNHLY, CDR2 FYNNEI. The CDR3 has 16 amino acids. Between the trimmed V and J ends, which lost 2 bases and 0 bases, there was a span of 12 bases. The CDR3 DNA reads TGTGCCAGCAGTGAATCTGTGGGACTGAGCACAGATACGCAGTATTTT. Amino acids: CASSESVGLSTDTQYF.

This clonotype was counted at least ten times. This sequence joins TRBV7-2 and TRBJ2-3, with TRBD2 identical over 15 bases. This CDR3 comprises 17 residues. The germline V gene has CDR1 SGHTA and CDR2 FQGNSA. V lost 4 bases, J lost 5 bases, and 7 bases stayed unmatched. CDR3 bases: TGTGCCAGCAGCTCTGGACTAGCGGGGGGGCCGAGAGATACGCAGTATTTT. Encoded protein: CASSSGLAGGPRDTQYF.

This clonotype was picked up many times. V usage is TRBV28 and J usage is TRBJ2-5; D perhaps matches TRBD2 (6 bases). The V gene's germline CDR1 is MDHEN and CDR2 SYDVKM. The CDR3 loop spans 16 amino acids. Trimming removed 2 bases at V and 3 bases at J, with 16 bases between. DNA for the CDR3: TGTGCCAGCAGTTTAATGCAGGGAGGAGCGGAAGAGACCCAGTACTTC. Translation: CASSLMQGGAEETQYF.

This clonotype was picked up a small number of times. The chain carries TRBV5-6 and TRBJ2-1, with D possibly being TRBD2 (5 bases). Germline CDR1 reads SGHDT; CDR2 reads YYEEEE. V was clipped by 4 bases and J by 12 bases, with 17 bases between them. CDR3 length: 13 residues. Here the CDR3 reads CASSPWTLDSQFF. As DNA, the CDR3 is TGTGCCAGCAGCCCCTGGACTCTCGATTCGCAGTTCTTC.

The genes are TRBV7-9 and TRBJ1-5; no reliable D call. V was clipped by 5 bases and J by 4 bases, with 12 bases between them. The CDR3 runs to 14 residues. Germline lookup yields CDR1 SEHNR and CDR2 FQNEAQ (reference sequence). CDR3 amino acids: CASSPSSANQPQHF. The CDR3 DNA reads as TGTGCCAGCAGCCCGTCTTCCGCGAATCAGCCCCAGCATTTT.

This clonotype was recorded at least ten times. The CDR3 DNA sequence: TGTGCCAGCAGCTTACGGCTAGGGAGCACAGATACGCAGTATTTT. Its translation is CASSLRLGSTDTQYF. The rearrangement links TRBV7-2 to TRBJ2-3; no firm D call. This CDR3 spans 15 amino acids. Trimming cost V 2 bases and J 0 bases, with 9 bases left between them. Germline CDR1 is SGHTA and CDR2 is FQGNSA. Drawing the rest from reference TRBV7-2 and TRBJ2-3, the complete variable domain is GAGVSQSPSNKVTEKGKDVELRCDPISGHTALYWYRQSLGQGLEFLIYFQGNSAPDKSGLPSDRFSAERTGGSVSTLTIQRTQQEDSAVYLCASSLRLGSTDTQYFGPGTRLTVL.

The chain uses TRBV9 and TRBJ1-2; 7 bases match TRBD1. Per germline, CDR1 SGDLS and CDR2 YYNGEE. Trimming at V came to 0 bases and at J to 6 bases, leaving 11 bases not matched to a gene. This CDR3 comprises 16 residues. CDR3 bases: TGTGCCAGCAGCGTAGCCGGGACAGTAAGAGTGGATGGCTACACCTTC. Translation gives CASSVAGTVRVDGYTF.

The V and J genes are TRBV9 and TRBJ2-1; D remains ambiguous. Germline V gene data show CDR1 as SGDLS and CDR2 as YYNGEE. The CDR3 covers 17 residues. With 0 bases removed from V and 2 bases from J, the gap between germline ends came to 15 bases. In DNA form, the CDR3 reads TGTGCCAGCAGCGTAGTAGCAGATCTCAGCCCCTACAATGAGCAGTTCTTC. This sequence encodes CASSVVADLSPYNEQFF. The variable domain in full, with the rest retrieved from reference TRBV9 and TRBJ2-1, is DSGVTQTPKHLITATGQRVTLRCSPRSGDLSVYWYQQSLDQGLQFLIQYYNGEERAKGNILERFSAQQFPDLHSELNLSSLELGDSALYFCASSVVADLSPYNEQFFGPGTRLTVL.

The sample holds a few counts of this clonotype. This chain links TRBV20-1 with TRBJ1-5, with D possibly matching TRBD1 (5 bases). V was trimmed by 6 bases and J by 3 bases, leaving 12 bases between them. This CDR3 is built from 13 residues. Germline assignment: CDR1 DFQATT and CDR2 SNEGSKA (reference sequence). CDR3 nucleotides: TGCAGTGCCGGCCGAGGGGACAATCAGCCCCAGCATTTT. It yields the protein CSAGRGDNQPQHF.

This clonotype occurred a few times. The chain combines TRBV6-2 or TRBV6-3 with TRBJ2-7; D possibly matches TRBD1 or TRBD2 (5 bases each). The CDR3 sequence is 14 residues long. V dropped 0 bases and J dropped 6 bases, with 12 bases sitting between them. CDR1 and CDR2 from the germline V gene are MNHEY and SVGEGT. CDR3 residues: CASSYSTAGGEQYF. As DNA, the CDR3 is TGTGCCAGCAGTTACTCGACGGCTGGGGGCGAGCAGTACTTC.

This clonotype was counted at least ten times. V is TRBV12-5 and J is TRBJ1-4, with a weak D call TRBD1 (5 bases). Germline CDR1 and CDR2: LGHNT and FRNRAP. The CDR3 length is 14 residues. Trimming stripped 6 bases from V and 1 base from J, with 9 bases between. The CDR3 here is CASGKGLTNEKLFF. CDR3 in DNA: TGTGCTAGTGGCAAGGGGCTAACTAATGAAAAACTGTTTTTT.

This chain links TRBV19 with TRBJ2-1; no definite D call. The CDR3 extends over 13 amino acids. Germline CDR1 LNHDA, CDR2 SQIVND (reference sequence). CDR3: CATRRVGDNEQFF. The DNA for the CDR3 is TGTGCTACCCGAAGGGTCGGCGACAATGAGCAGTTCTTC.

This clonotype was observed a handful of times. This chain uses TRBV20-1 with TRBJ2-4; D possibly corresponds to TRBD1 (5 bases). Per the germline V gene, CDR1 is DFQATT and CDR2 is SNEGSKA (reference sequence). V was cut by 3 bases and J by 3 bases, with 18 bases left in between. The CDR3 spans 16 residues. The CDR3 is CSASPGKSVVKNIQYF. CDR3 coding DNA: TGCAGTGCTAGTCCAGGGAAATCTGTAGTCAAAAACATTCAGTACTTC.

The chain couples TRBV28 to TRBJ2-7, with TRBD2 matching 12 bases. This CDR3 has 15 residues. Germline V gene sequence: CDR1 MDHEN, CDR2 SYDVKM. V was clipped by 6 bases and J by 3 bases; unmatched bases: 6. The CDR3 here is CASRLAGGPIYEQYF. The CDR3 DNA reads TGTGCCAGCAGACTAGCGGGGGGACCAATCTACGAGCAGTACTTC.

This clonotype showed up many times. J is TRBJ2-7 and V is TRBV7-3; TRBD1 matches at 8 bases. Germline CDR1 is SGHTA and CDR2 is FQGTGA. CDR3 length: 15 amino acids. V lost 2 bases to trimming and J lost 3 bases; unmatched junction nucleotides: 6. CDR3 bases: TGTGCCAGCAGCTTATTGGGTACAGGGGGCTACGAGCAGTACTTC. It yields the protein CASSLLGTGGYEQYF.

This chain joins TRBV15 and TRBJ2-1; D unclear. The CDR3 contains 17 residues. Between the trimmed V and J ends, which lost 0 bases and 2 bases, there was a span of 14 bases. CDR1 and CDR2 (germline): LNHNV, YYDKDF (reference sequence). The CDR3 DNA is TGTGCCACCAGCAGAGATCGAGGTCGGCCGCCCTACAATGAGCAGTTCTTC. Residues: CATSRDRGRPPYNEQFF.